Presented here are 30 T cell receptor beta chains from one specimen sequenced in a study of cytomegalovirus exposure and HLA in healthy donors. 60 Vbeta and 13 Jbeta primers were used in PCR. This table comes from immunoSEQ multiplex PCR, and its TCRdb copy is limited to in-frame clones, with some not included. In the table there are about 180,000 clones, approximately 81% of which are singletons. The sample taken for sequencing was PBMCs. The receptors originated from a boy aged 2-9 years in good health and CMV-seronegative.

This chain links TRBV28 with TRBJ2-5, with D hard to call. This CDR3 contains 14 residues. Trimming took 2 bases from V and 2 from J, leaving 9 bases between them. Germline V gives CDR1 MDHEN, CDR2 SYDVKM. The CDR3 sequence: CASSLMQRQETQYF. The CDR3 nucleotides are TGTGCCAGCAGTTTAATGCAGCGACAAGAGACCCAGTACTTC.

V gene TRBV27 combines with J gene TRBJ1-1; the match to TRBD1 covers 8 bases. Looked up from germline, CDR1 is MNHEY and CDR2 is SMNVEV (reference sequence). The V segment lost 0 bases and the J segment 4 bases; nucleotides outside the gene matches: 1. There are 14 residues in the CDR3. CDR3 bases: TGTGCCAGCAGTTTATCCGACAGGGGCACTGAAGCTTTCTTT. Translation: CASSLSDRGTEAFF.

The chain is built from TRBV19 and TRBJ1-4, with TRBD1 matching over 8 bases. Germline values: CDR1 LNHDA, CDR2 SQIVND (reference sequence). J lost 8 bases, V lost 5 bases, and 10 bases had no gene match. The CDR3 contains 15 residues. This CDR3 is CASSLQGQGREKLFF. In DNA, the CDR3 is TGTGCCAGTAGTCTACAAGGACAGGGTAGAGAAAAACTGTTTTTT.

This clone was detected only a few times. J is TRBJ1-1 and V is TRBV4-1, with D unresolved. The CDR3 totals 14 residues. Trimming took off 0 bases at V and 3 bases at J, with 8 bases between the two ends. The germline gives CDR1 MGHRA, CDR2 YSYEKL. The CDR3 protein is CASSQDTFYTEAFF. As DNA, the CDR3 is TGCGCCAGCAGCCAAGACACTTTCTACACTGAAGCTTTCTTT.

V gene TRBV2 combines with J gene TRBJ2-2, with TRBD1 matching 8 bases. J gave up 4 bases and V 8 bases, and 3 bases lay outside the gene matches. The CDR3 contains 13 residues. Germline V lookup: CDR1 SNHLY, CDR2 FYNNEI. The CDR3 bases are TGTGCCAGCCGAACAGGGGGCACCGGGGAGCTGTTTTTT. It is translated as CASRTGGTGELFF.

This chain uses TRBV29-1 with TRBJ2-3; a weak D match, TRBD1 (6 bases). The CDR3 has 14 residues. Germline V gene sequence: CDR1 SQVTM, CDR2 ANQGSEA. The V end lost 4 bases, the J end lost 0 bases, and 11 bases lay between the germline ends. The CDR3 DNA reads TGCAGCGTTGGAGCAGGGGATAGCACAGATACGCAGTATTTT. Translating gives CSVGAGDSTDTQYF.

The chain has TRBV29-1 and TRBJ1-1, with a tentative D call TRBD1 (5 bases). V was pared by 6 bases and J by 5 bases, with 16 bases between. This CDR3 region has 13 residues. CDR1 SQVTM and CDR2 ANQGSEA come from the germline V gene. The CDR3 DNA is TGCAGCGTGGCTTACGGGGGTTTGACTGAAGCTTTCTTT. As protein: CSVAYGGLTEAFF.

The chain recombines TRBV30 with TRBJ2-7, with D perhaps TRBD2 (7 bases). Trimming took 0 bases from V and 7 from J, leaving 22 bases between them. There are 16 residues in the CDR3. The V gene's germline CDR1 is GTSNPN and CDR2 SVGIG (reference sequence). The CDR3 DNA sequence: TGTGCCTGGAGTGTACGAGTCGGGGGGCGAAGGAATGAGCAGTACTTC. Amino acids: CAWSVRVGGRRNEQYF.

The rearrangement uses TRBV5-1 and TRBJ2-7, with 10 nucleotides matching TRBD1. Per the germline V gene, CDR1 is SGHRS and CDR2 is YFSETQ. The CDR3 runs to 15 residues. V lost 3 bases, J lost 5 bases, and 8 bases stayed unmatched. The CDR3 sequence: CASSSTGTGVDEQYV. The DNA for the CDR3 is TGCGCCAGCAGCTCTACCGGGACAGGGGTGGACGAGCAGTACGTC.

The chain recombines TRBV15 with TRBJ2-2, with 7 positions matching TRBD1. V shed 1 base, J shed 0 bases, and the junction held 2 bases outside the gene matches. Per germline, CDR1 LNHNV and CDR2 YYDKDF (reference sequence). CDR3 length equals 16 residues. The CDR3 sequence: CATSRVDRTNTGELFF. CDR3 DNA sequence: TGTGCCACCAGCAGAGTGGACAGGACGAACACCGGGGAGCTGTTTTTT.

The chain has TRBV7-6 and TRBJ2-1; 7 bases map to TRBD2. V lost 6 bases, J lost 4 bases, and 9 bases stayed unmatched. Germline-derived CDR1 and CDR2 are SGHVS and FNYEAQ. The CDR3 spans 15 residues. The CDR3 region has the DNA TGTGCCAGCAGTTCGGCTAGCGGAGGATACAATGAGCAGTTCTTC. It translates to CASSSASGGYNEQFF.

This chain joins TRBV28 and TRBJ2-1, with a tentative D call TRBD2 (6 bases). The V and J ends lost 5 bases and 3 bases respectively, with 14 bases between them. CDR3 length: 15 residues. Per the germline V gene, CDR1 is MDHEN and CDR2 is SYDVKM. The chain's CDR3 is CASSHLGGLYNEQFF. The CDR3 region has the DNA TGTGCCAGCAGTCATTTGGGAGGACTCTACAATGAGCAGTTCTTC.

The chain links TRBV2 to TRBJ2-7; possibly TRBD2 for D (5 bases). With 6 bases removed from V and 9 bases from J, the gap between germline ends came to 15 bases. The germline CDR1 and CDR2 sequences are SNHLY and FYNNEI. The CDR3 sequence is 12 residues long. CDR3 DNA sequence: TGTGCCAGCAGCCCCGCGGGTTTAGGGCAGTACGTC. Its translation is CASSPAGLGQYV.

The rearrangement joins TRBV25-1 to TRBJ2-1, with TRBD2 as a possible D gene (5 bases). Trimming took off 5 bases at V and 10 bases at J, with 15 bases between the two ends. Germline V gives CDR1 MGHDK, CDR2 SYGVNS. This CDR3 is built from 13 residues. The CDR3 loop is CASSHSGLGEQFF. As DNA, the CDR3 is TGTGCCAGCAGTCACAGCGGTCTAGGAGAGCAGTTCTTC. The full variable domain, with the rest looked up from reference TRBV25-1 and TRBJ2-1, is EADIYQTPRYLVIGTGKKITLECSQTMGHDKMYWYQQDPGMELHLIHYSYGVNSTEKGDLSSESTVSRIRTEHFPLTLESARPSHTSQYLCASSHSGLGEQFFGPGTRLTVL.

The chain combines TRBV6-5 with TRBJ2-3; D is uncertain. Per the germline V gene, CDR1 is MNHEY and CDR2 is SVGAGI. This CDR3 comprises 15 residues. The V and J ends lost 6 bases and 6 bases respectively, with 19 bases between them. The CDR3 sequence: CASSTLESWADTQYF. The CDR3 DNA sequence: TGTGCCAGCAGCACCTTAGAGTCTTGGGCCGATACGCAGTATTTT.

V is TRBV28 and J is TRBJ1-1, with no clear D. From germline, CDR1 is MDHEN and CDR2 SYDVKM. This CDR3 contains 15 residues. V dropped 6 bases and J dropped 0 bases, with 14 bases sitting between them. The CDR3 region is CASSYPMIMNTEAFF. The CDR3 nucleotides read TGTGCCAGCAGCTACCCTATGATTATGAACACTGAAGCTTTCTTT.

J is TRBJ1-1 and V is TRBV30, with TRBD1 identical over 11 bases. V dropped 4 bases and J dropped 5; count of bases not matched to a gene: 6. Germline V gene sequence: CDR1 GTSNPN, CDR2 SVGIG (reference sequence). This CDR3 spans 14 amino acids. CDR3 protein: CAWNLGTGGTEAFF. The CDR3 bases are TGTGCCTGGAACCTAGGGACAGGGGGGACTGAAGCTTTCTTT.

This rearrangement joins TRBV28 to TRBJ1-6; 8 bases align to TRBD1. CDR3 length: 15 amino acids. Germline V gene sequence: CDR1 MDHEN, CDR2 SYDVKM. The V segment lost 6 bases and the J segment 4 bases; nucleotides outside the gene matches: 5. DNA of the CDR3: TGTGCCAGCAGCGACGGGACAGGATATAATTCACCCCTCCACTTT. This sequence encodes CASSDGTGYNSPLHF.

As DNA, the CDR3 is TGTGCCAGCAGCTTAGGGGCTAGCGGGGCTAGCACAGATACGCAGTATTTT. Translating gives CASSLGASGASTDTQYF. V and J are TRBV7-9 and TRBJ2-3; 9 bases map to TRBD2. There are 17 residues in the CDR3. CDR1 is SEHNR, CDR2 FQNEAQ, per germline (reference sequence). Trimming took 1 base from V and 0 from J; bases not matched to a gene: 5.

The chain employs TRBV5-1 and TRBJ1-4; D is uncertain. The CDR3 consists of 16 residues. V was trimmed by 0 bases and J by 2 bases, leaving 11 bases between them. Germline CDR1 and CDR2: SGHRS and YFSETQ. CDR3 sequence reads: CASSLVPAGTNEKLFF. In DNA form, the CDR3 reads TGCGCCAGCAGCTTGGTACCAGCCGGGACTAATGAAAAACTGTTTTTT. The variable domain in full, completed from reference TRBV5-1 and TRBJ1-4, reads KAGVTQTPRYLIKTRGQQVTLSCSPISGHRSVSWYQQTPGQGLQFLFEYFSETQRNKGNFPGRFSGRQFSNSRSEMNVSTLELGDSALYLCASSLVPAGTNEKLFFGSGTQLSVL.

The chain uses TRBV5-1 and TRBJ2-3; 12 bases are shared with TRBD2. V shed 2 bases and J 8 bases; nucleotides not matched to a gene: 9. The CDR3 is made up of 16 amino acids. Per germline, CDR1 SGHRS and CDR2 YFSETQ. The CDR3 region has the DNA TGCGCCAGCAGCTTTTCAAGACTAGCGGGAGAGGGTACGCAGTATTTT. Translation: CASSFSRLAGEGTQYF. Supplemented by reference TRBV5-1 and TRBJ2-3, the full variable domain reads KAGVTQTPRYLIKTRGQQVTLSCSPISGHRSVSWYQQTPGQGLQFLFEYFSETQRNKGNFPGRFSGRQFSNSRSEMNVSTLELGDSALYLCASSFSRLAGEGTQYFGPGTRLTVL.

This sequence joins TRBV28 and TRBJ2-3, with 7 positions matching TRBD2. This CDR3 has 15 amino acids. Germline V CDR1 and CDR2: MDHEN, SYDVKM. Trimming at V came to 6 bases and at J to 6 bases, leaving 12 bases not matched to a gene. The CDR3: CASRGSGEGWDTQYF. For the CDR3, the DNA is TGTGCCAGCAGAGGGAGCGGGGAGGGCTGGGATACGCAGTATTTT. Based on the CDR3 plus reference TRBV28 and TRBJ2-3, the full variable domain is DVKVTQSSRYLVKRTGEKVFLECVQDMDHENMFWYRQDPGLGLRLIYFSYDVKMKEKGDIPEGYSVSREKKERFSLILESASTNQTSMYLCASRGSGEGWDTQYFGPGTRLTVL.

The chain combines TRBV28 with TRBJ2-3; 9 positions agree with TRBD2. Germline CDR1 is MDHEN and CDR2 is SYDVKM. CDR3 size: 17 residues. With V trimmed by 3 bases and J by 0 bases, 7 bases remained unmatched. Written as DNA, the CDR3 is TGTGCCAGCAGTTTTTCCCTAGCGGGGACTAGCACAGATACGCAGTATTTT. This sequence encodes CASSFSLAGTSTDTQYF.

The rearrangement joins TRBV18 to TRBJ1-4; D is possibly TRBD1 (6 bases). The V end was cut by 5 bases, the J end by 10 bases, with 17 bases between. This CDR3 region has 14 residues. CDR1 is KGHSH and CDR2 is LQKENI in the germline V gene. In DNA form, the CDR3 reads TGTGCCAGCTCATTGGGCCCTACAGGGCGAAAACTGTTTTTT. Its protein product is CASSLGPTGRKLFF.

V is TRBV5-1 and J is TRBJ1-1; 7 bases agree with TRBD1. The CDR3 has 14 residues. Germline CDR1 is SGHRS and CDR2 is YFSETQ. Trimming took 7 bases from V and 4 from J; bases not matched to a gene: 10. CDR3 nucleotides: TGCGCCAGCCAAGTAGACAGGGCCGGCACTGAAGCTTTCTTT. Translation gives CASQVDRAGTEAFF.

J is TRBJ1-4 and V is TRBV11-2; 8 bases fit TRBD1. Germline V gives CDR1 SGHAT, CDR2 FQNNGV. This CDR3 comprises 15 residues. Trimming at V came to 5 bases and at J to 5 bases, leaving 7 bases not matched to a gene. DNA of the CDR3: TGTGCCAGCAGCGTCCGACAGGGGCCGAATGAAAAACTGTTTTTT. Its protein is CASSVRQGPNEKLFF.

The rearrangement uses TRBV5-6 and TRBJ2-7; TRBD1 is a possible D gene (5 bases). CDR1 and CDR2 (germline): SGHDT, YYEEEE. The length of the CDR3 is 16 residues. V was pared by 1 base and J by 6 bases, with 20 bases between. Here the CDR3 reads CASSLLLSQGQFEQYF. CDR3 DNA: TGTGCCAGCAGCTTGTTACTATCCCAGGGCCAATTCGAGCAGTACTTC.

The CDR3 reads CASSLAFADTQYF. The CDR3 region has the DNA TGTGCCAGCAGCTTGGCCTTTGCGGATACGCAGTATTTT. The genes are TRBV5-4 and TRBJ2-3, with D unclear. Per germline, CDR1 SGHNT and CDR2 YYREEE (reference sequence). The CDR3 has 13 residues. V lost 0 bases and J 6 bases, leaving 8 bases between the germline ends. Filled out from reference TRBV5-4 and TRBJ2-3, the complete variable domain reads ETGVTQSPTHLIKTRGQQVTLRCSSQSGHNTVSWYQQALGQGPQFIFQYYREEENGRGNFPPRFSGLQFPNYSSELNVNALELDDSALYLCASSLAFADTQYFGPGTRLTVL.

V gene TRBV27 combines with J gene TRBJ2-7; 9 bases match TRBD2. J gave up 3 bases and V 6 bases, and 12 bases lay outside the gene matches. This CDR3 has 16 amino acids. Germline assignment: CDR1 MNHEY and CDR2 SMNVEV (reference sequence). The CDR3 sequence: CASSLWASGVFYEQYF. DNA for the CDR3: TGTGCCAGCAGCCTTTGGGCTAGCGGGGTATTCTACGAGCAGTACTTC.

The J gene is TRBJ2-1, the V gene TRBV10-3, with 7 bases that match TRBD2. V lost 5 bases to trimming and J lost 5 bases; unmatched junction nucleotides: 9. CDR3 length: 15 amino acids. From germline, CDR1 is ENHRY and CDR2 SYGVKD. The DNA of the CDR3 is TGTGCCATCAGTCCGCCCGGGGGGAACCACAATGAGCAGTTCTTC. This translates into CAISPPGGNHNEQFF.